A single sample is the source of the 9 T cell receptor beta chains below, sequenced in a study of metastatic and nonmetastatic thyroid tumors (dated by TCRdb to 2019 to 2021). None of the patients had been given any treatment before thyroid surgery. Libraries were constructed by PCR. The reads were generated on an Illumina HiSeq 4000. Through fastp at Q25 and MiXCR, TCRdb rebuilt clones from the public reads, retaining in-frame beta chains. The sample has 30,000 to 40,000 clones on record, roughly a sixth of them singletons. Of the sample, 9.5% to 15% is held by the ten largest clones. The sample taken for sequencing was blood. The receptors here all came from a male donor with papillary thyroid cancer or a benign thyroid nodule (not recorded which). Some clones in this sample may be carry-over from other donors' samples.

The gene calls are TRBV19 and TRBJ2-7; D is uncertain. This CDR3 contains 15 residues. V was trimmed by 3 bases and J by 2 bases, leaving 14 bases between them. In germline, CDR1 is LNHDA, CDR2 SQIVND (reference sequence). The CDR3 loop reads CASSIQSDRAYEQYF. The CDR3 DNA sequence: TGTGCCAGTAGTATCCAGTCAGATCGGGCCTACGAGCAGTACTTC.

The chain employs TRBV11-2 and TRBJ2-1; the match to TRBD2 covers 10 bases. Trimming took 7 bases from V and 3 from J; bases not matched to a gene: 6. Germline V gives CDR1 SGHAT, CDR2 FQNNGV. This CDR3 contains 15 residues. CDR3 DNA sequence: TGTGCCAGCATCCCGACTAGCGGGTACTACAATGAGCAGTTCTTC. This translates into CASIPTSGYYNEQFF.

Many counts were recorded for this clone. This chain uses TRBV5-1 with TRBJ2-7, with TRBD1 identical over 10 bases. Germline V gene sequence: CDR1 SGHRS, CDR2 YFSETQ. Losses at the gene ends were 4 bases for V and 6 bases for J; bases not matched to a gene: 10. This CDR3 region has 15 residues. This CDR3 reads CASSTLPGQGREQYF. The CDR3 bases are TGCGCCAGCAGCACCCTACCGGGACAGGGGCGCGAGCAGTACTTC. Full variable domain (rest looked up from reference TRBV5-1 and TRBJ2-7): KAGVTQTPRYLIKTRGQQVTLSCSPISGHRSVSWYQQTPGQGLQFLFEYFSETQRNKGNFPGRFSGRQFSNSRSEMNVSTLELGDSALYLCASSTLPGQGREQYFGPGTRLTVT.

A remark on this clone: The final CDR3 position lacks the conserved phenylalanine or tryptophan, pointing to a likely read error. It is unclear where the CDR3 begins or ends on the DNA, so no DNA is shown, and the CDR3 is as TCRdb lists it. The genes are TRBV12-3 or TRBV12-4 and TRBJ2-7; the table's D gene call, TRBD1, was not cross checked with the DNA. The CDR3 spans 12 amino acids, including both terminal residues. The CDR3 sequence: CASSLTDWGPNL.

The chain couples TRBV28 to TRBJ1-3, with D perhaps TRBD1 (5 bases). The CDR3 spans 14 residues. The germline V and J ends were trimmed by 3 bases and 1 base, with 7 bases remaining between them. The V gene's germline CDR1 is MDHEN and CDR2 SYDVKM. The CDR3 is CASSFQGSGNTIYF. The CDR3 DNA sequence: TGTGCCAGCAGTTTCCAGGGTTCTGGAAACACCATATATTTT.

This clone was detected many times. The rearrangement uses TRBV5-1 and TRBJ2-7; TRBD2 matches 11 bases. V lost 1 base and J lost 0; bases outside the gene matches: 3. The CDR3 is 16 residues long. Germline-derived CDR1 and CDR2 are SGHRS and YFSETQ. CDR3 residues: CASSLTTSGNSYEQYF. In DNA, the CDR3 is TGCGCCAGCAGCTTGACGACTAGCGGGAACTCCTACGAGCAGTACTTC.

At least ten counts were recorded for this clone. The chain has TRBV6-1 and TRBJ1-5; a possible D gene is TRBD1 (5 bases). The CDR3 extends over 15 amino acids. V lost 10 bases to trimming and J lost 0 bases, with 16 bases between them. CDR1 and CDR2 from the germline V gene are MNHNS and SASEGT. The CDR3 reads CATNPGEYSNQPQHF. DNA for the CDR3: TGTGCCACCAATCCGGGGGAGTATAGCAATCAGCCCCAGCATTTT.

This clone appeared many times. The chain recombines TRBV2 with TRBJ2-5; the match to TRBD1 covers 7 bases. The CDR3 extends over 13 amino acids. In germline, CDR1 is SNHLY, CDR2 FYNNEI. Trimming cost V 7 bases and J 2 bases; bases outside gene matches: 4. This CDR3 is CASNRDSQETQYF. The CDR3 DNA sequence: TGTGCCAGCAATCGGGACAGTCAAGAGACCCAGTACTTC.

This clone has a count of ten or more. This chain uses TRBV2 with TRBJ2-2; D is perhaps TRBD1 (5 bases). Trimming removed 4 bases at V and 8 bases at J, with 14 bases between. The CDR3 runs 14 residues. Germline V gene data show CDR1 as SNHLY and CDR2 as FYNNEI. The CDR3 reads CASSVQGGRGELFF. The CDR3 DNA reads as TGTGCCAGCAGTGTTCAGGGTGGACGAGGGGAGCTGTTTTTT. The whole variable domain, remainder taken from reference TRBV2 and TRBJ2-2, is EPEVTQTPSHQVTQMGQEVILRCVPISNHLYFYWYRQILGQKVEFLVSFYNNEISEKSEIFDDQFSVERPDGSNFTLKIRSTKLEDSAMYFCASSVQGGRGELFFGEGSRLTVL.